A single sample is the source of the 22 T cell receptor beta chains below, sequenced in a study of cytomegalovirus exposure and HLA in healthy donors. This table comes from immunoSEQ multiplex PCR, and its TCRdb copy is limited to in-frame clones, with some not included. The repertoire holds fewer than 250,000 clones, with around nine tenths as singletons. The sequenced sample was PBMCs. The receptors here all came from a man aged 18 to 35 in good health and CMV-seronegative.

The chain joins TRBV25-1 to TRBJ2-7; TRBD2 might be the D (5 bases). The CDR3 is 14 residues long. The V gene lost 3 bases and the J gene lost 3 bases, with 12 bases spanning the gap. CDR1 is MGHDK and CDR2 is SYGVNS in the germline V gene. This CDR3 reads CASSDGVEGYEQYF. In nucleotides, the CDR3 is TGTGCCAGCAGTGATGGGGTTGAGGGCTACGAGCAGTACTTC.

The genes are TRBV6-5 and TRBJ1-1; D remains ambiguous. The germline V gene has CDR1 MNHEY and CDR2 SVGAGI. V was shortened by 0 bases and J by 0 bases, with 11 bases between the two germline ends. CDR3 length: 16 amino acids. The CDR3 nucleotides read TGTGCCAGCAGTTACTCGAGGCCGTGGCTGAACACTGAAGCTTTCTTT. Its translation: CASSYSRPWLNTEAFF.

This clone was counted a single time. The gene calls are TRBV2 and TRBJ2-3; TRBD1 aligns across 9 bases. The V gene end was trimmed by 2 bases and the J gene end by 10 bases; junction bases not matched to a gene: 4. The CDR3 is 13 residues long. Germline CDR1 and CDR2: SNHLY and FYNNEI. In nucleotides, the CDR3 is TGTGCCAGCAGTGAACCTACAGGGGGCTCGCAGTATTTT. Protein sequence: CASSEPTGGSQYF.

The chain employs TRBV27 and TRBJ2-7; no reliable D call. The CDR3 contains 15 residues. Germline assignment: CDR1 MNHEY and CDR2 SMNVEV (reference sequence). Trimming shortened V by 4 bases and J by 4 bases, and 17 bases separated the two germline ends. The CDR3 DNA follows: TGTGCCAGCAGTTCGGCGAGTCGCGGAGAGTACGAGCAGTACTTC. Translating gives CASSSASRGEYEQYF.

V gene TRBV6-1 combines with J gene TRBJ2-7; 10 bases are a match to TRBD2. J was trimmed by 5 bases and V by 8 bases; bases with no gene match: 9. Germline CDR1 reads MNHNS; CDR2 reads SASEGT. This CDR3 contains 14 residues. The CDR3 here is CASGPTSGTDEQYF. The CDR3 bases are TGTGCCAGCGGCCCAACTAGCGGGACCGACGAGCAGTACTTC.

V usage is TRBV2 and J usage is TRBJ2-7; 8 nucleotides agree with TRBD1. V lost 6 bases and J lost 2; bases outside the gene matches: 6. The germline gives CDR1 SNHLY, CDR2 FYNNEI. CDR3 size: 14 residues. The DNA for the CDR3 is TGTGCCAGCAGCCGCCGGACAGGGACCTACGAGCAGTACTTC. Protein product: CASSRRTGTYEQYF.

J is TRBJ2-1 and V is TRBV19; 9 bases match TRBD1. The CDR3 is 15 amino acids. CDR1 is LNHDA, CDR2 SQIVND, per germline (reference sequence). The ends lost 5 bases at V and 5 bases at J; junction bases unmatched: 7. The CDR3 coding sequence is TGTGCCAGTAGTGCCCCGGGACAGGGTAACAATGAGCAGTTCTTC. It encodes CASSAPGQGNNEQFF.

The chain uses TRBV27 and TRBJ2-7, with D possibly TRBD2 on 5 matching bases. CDR1 is MNHEY and CDR2 is SMNVEV in the germline V gene (reference sequence). Trimming pared 0 bases from V and 0 bases from J, leaving 9 bases between. The CDR3 runs to 15 residues. CDR3 loop: CASSLSGGGSYEQYF. CDR3 nucleotide sequence: TGTGCCAGCAGTTTATCTGGCGGAGGCTCCTACGAGCAGTACTTC.

The J gene is TRBJ2-7, the V gene TRBV19; TRBD2 might be the D (5 bases). The CDR3 totals 12 residues. Trimming removed 11 bases from V and 5 bases from J, with 16 bases in between. Germline V CDR1 and CDR2: LNHDA, SQIVND (reference sequence). The CDR3 coding sequence is TGTGCCGGTGTCGGATTCGGGGACGAGCAGTACTTC. Its translation is CAGVGFGDEQYF.

The chain combines TRBV14 with TRBJ2-3; 9 bases fit TRBD2. The ends lost 4 bases at V and 2 bases at J; junction bases unmatched: 13. This CDR3 spans 18 amino acids. Germline CDR1 and CDR2: SGHDN and FVKESK. CDR3 nucleotides: TGTGCCAGCAGCCGAACTTACCTGGCTAGCGGGGACACAGATACGCAGTATTTT. Its protein is CASSRTYLASGDTDTQYF.

The genes are TRBV4-1 and TRBJ2-5; possibly TRBD2 for D (6 bases). This CDR3 is built from 13 residues. Trimming shortened V by 4 bases and J by 4 bases, and 10 bases separated the two germline ends. The germline V gene encodes CDR1 MGHRA and CDR2 YSYEKL. The CDR3 loop is CASSPWRGETQYF. The CDR3 DNA reads TGCGCCAGCAGCCCCTGGAGGGGAGAGACCCAGTACTTC.

The chain has TRBV9 and TRBJ1-2; a weak D match, TRBD1 (5 bases). Germline V lookup: CDR1 SGDLS, CDR2 YYNGEE. The CDR3 has 12 residues. V lost 3 bases and J lost 4, with 7 bases in between. CDR3 sequence: CASSATGYGYTF. CDR3 in DNA: TGTGCCAGCAGCGCCACAGGCTATGGCTACACCTTC.

The V gene is TRBV27, the J gene TRBJ2-7; D gene uncertain. This CDR3 has 17 amino acids. Germline V lookup: CDR1 MNHEY, CDR2 SMNVEV (reference sequence). Trimming removed 0 bases at V and 4 bases at J, with 19 bases between. CDR3 DNA sequence: TGTGCCAGCAGTTTATCTGTTTCTGGTTTGGGCAGATACGAGCAGTACTTC. It codes for CASSLSVSGLGRYEQYF.

The V call is TRBV5-6, the J call TRBJ1-2, with 9 bases aligning to TRBD1. Germline values: CDR1 SGHDT, CDR2 YYEEEE. Losses at the gene ends were 0 bases for V and 7 bases for J; bases not matched to a gene: 4. The CDR3 loop spans 14 amino acids. In DNA form, the CDR3 reads TGTGCCAGCAGCTTGGGACAGGGGGGTTTTGGCTACACCTTC. Translation gives CASSLGQGGFGYTF.

The gene calls are TRBV9 and TRBJ2-4, with TRBD1 identical over 7 bases. Germline CDR1 and CDR2: SGDLS and YYNGEE. The junction had 11 bases not matched to a gene; V was cut back by 0 bases and J by 2 bases. This CDR3 has 18 amino acids. CDR3 region: CASSVGGGAVGSKNIQYF. CDR3 nucleotides: TGTGCCAGCAGCGTAGGAGGGGGCGCCGTGGGGTCCAAAAACATTCAGTACTTC.

The J gene is TRBJ1-1, the V gene TRBV2, with 7 bases that match TRBD1. The CDR3 sequence is 15 residues long. The trim removed 8 bases at V and 0 bases at J, leaving 9 bases unmatched. The V gene's germline CDR1 is SNHLY and CDR2 FYNNEI. Written as DNA, the CDR3 is TGTGCCAGCGGGACAGCAAGAAAGATGAACACTGAAGCTTTCTTT. This translates into CASGTARKMNTEAFF.

About this clone: Other DNA sequences in the same sample also yield this CDR3. The chain couples TRBV18 to TRBJ2-3; 9 bases are a match to TRBD2. J gave up 6 bases and V 3 bases, and 7 bases lay outside the gene matches. CDR3 length equals 15 residues. Germline assignment: CDR1 KGHSH and CDR2 LQKENI. The CDR3 DNA is TGTGCCAGCTCACCTTCTGCGGGAGGGTCGGATACGCAGTATTTT. Translating it yields CASSPSAGGSDTQYF. Full variable domain (outside the CDR3, taken from reference TRBV18 and TRBJ2-3): NAGVMQNPRHLVRRRGQEARLRCSPMKGHSHVYWYRQLPEEGLKFMVYLQKENIIDESGMPKERFSAEFPKEGPSILRIQQVVRGDSAAYFCASSPSAGGSDTQYFGPGTRLTVL.

The chain carries TRBV7-2 and TRBJ2-7; tentative D call: TRBD1 (5 bases). Germline CDR1 is SGHTA and CDR2 is FQGNSA. The CDR3 totals 15 residues. Trimming removed 5 bases at V and 4 bases at J, with 18 bases between. CDR3 bases: TGTGCCAGCAGCCCGCTGGGCAGGGCAGGATACGAGCAGTACTTC. This codes for CASSPLGRAGYEQYF.

This clone was observed a few times. The genes are TRBV10-1 and TRBJ1-5; tentative D call: TRBD1 (5 bases). The CDR3 is made up of 14 amino acids. Trimming removed 8 bases at V and 5 bases at J, with 16 bases between. Germline V gene sequence: CDR1 WNHNN, CDR2 SYGVQD (reference sequence). CDR3 region: CASGTPGCYQPQHF. In DNA, the CDR3 is TGCGCCAGCGGAACCCCAGGGTGTTATCAGCCCCAGCATTTT.

The chain combines TRBV10-3 with TRBJ1-2; D is possibly TRBD1 (6 bases). Deletions cut 6 bases from V and 10 bases from J, with 15 bases between. The CDR3 covers 12 residues. The germline gives CDR1 ENHRY, CDR2 SYGVKD. The CDR3 sequence is CAIRRQDRNYTF. The CDR3 DNA sequence: TGTGCCATCAGAAGACAGGATCGTAACTACACCTTC.

The CDR3: CAVGLAGVYNEQFF. In DNA, the CDR3 is TGTGCCGTTGGACTAGCGGGAGTCTACAATGAGCAGTTCTTC. This chain links TRBV7-8 with TRBJ2-1; 13 positions match TRBD2. Germline loops: CDR1 SGHVS, CDR2 FQNEAQ. V lost 11 bases to trimming and J lost 3 bases; unmatched junction nucleotides: 4. The CDR3 is 14 amino acids. Drawing the rest from reference TRBV7-8 and TRBJ2-1, the complete variable domain is GAGVSQSPRYKVAKRGQDVALRCDPISGHVSLFWYQQALGQGPEFLTYFQNEAQLDKSGLPSDRFFAERPEGSVSTLKIQRTQQEDSAVYLCAVGLAGVYNEQFFGPGTRLTVL.

This chain uses TRBV6-6 with TRBJ2-5; TRBD1 might be the D (5 bases). CDR1 MNHNY and CDR2 SVGAGI come from the germline V gene (reference sequence). V lost 5 bases and J 7 bases, leaving 14 bases between the germline ends. The CDR3 is 13 amino acids. Written as DNA, the CDR3 is TGTGCCAGCAGTCATAGGGGATCGGGGACCCAGTACTTC. Its protein product is CASSHRGSGTQYF.